The source of this TCR beta chain is a study of blood T cell repertoires in COVID-19. Sequencing used immunoSEQ multiplex PCR; TCRdb keeps in-frame clones, though not all of them. Found here are 300,000 to 400,000 clones, 80% to 90% of them singletons; the top ten hold 5% to 6%. Losses at the gene ends were 5 bases for V and 6 bases for J; bases not matched to a gene: 4. CDR1 and CDR2 from the germline V gene are SEHNR and FQNEAQ (reference sequence). CDR3 size: 14 residues. What was sequenced was PBMCs or T cells enriched from blood (not recorded which). This sequence originates from a man aged 25 to 40 who had recovered from COVID-19. V and J are TRBV7-9 and TRBJ2-2; the match to TRBD1 covers 9 bases. CDR3 coding DNA: TGTGCCAGCAGCCCCAGGACAGGGGCCGGGGAGCTGTTTTTT. The encoded protein is CASSPRTGAGELFF.